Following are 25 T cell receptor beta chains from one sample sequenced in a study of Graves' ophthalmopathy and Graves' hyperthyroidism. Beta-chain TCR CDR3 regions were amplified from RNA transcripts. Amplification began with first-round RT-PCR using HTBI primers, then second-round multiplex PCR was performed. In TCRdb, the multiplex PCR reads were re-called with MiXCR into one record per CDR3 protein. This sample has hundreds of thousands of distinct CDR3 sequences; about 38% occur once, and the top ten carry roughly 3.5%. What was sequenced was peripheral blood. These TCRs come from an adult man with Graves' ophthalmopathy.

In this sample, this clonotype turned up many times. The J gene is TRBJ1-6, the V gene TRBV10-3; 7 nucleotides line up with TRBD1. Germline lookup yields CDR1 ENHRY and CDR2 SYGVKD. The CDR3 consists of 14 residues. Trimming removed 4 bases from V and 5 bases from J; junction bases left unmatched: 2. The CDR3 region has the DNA TGTGCCATCAGTGGGACAGGAGATAATTCACCCCTCCACTTT. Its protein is CAISGTGDNSPLHF.

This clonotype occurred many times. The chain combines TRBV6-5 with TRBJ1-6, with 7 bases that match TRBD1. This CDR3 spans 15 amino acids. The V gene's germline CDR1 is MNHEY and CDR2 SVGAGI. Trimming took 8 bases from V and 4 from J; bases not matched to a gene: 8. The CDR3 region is CASGFRGQYNSPLHF. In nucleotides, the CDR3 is TGTGCCAGCGGCTTCAGGGGACAGTATAATTCACCCCTCCACTTT.

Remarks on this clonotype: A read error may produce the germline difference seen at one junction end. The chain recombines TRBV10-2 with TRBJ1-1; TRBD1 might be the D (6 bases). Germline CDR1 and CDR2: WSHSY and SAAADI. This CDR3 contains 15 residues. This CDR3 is CATFTGQGRNTEAFF. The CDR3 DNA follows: TGTGCCACCTTCACTGGGCAGGGGCGGAACACTGAAGCTTTCTTT.

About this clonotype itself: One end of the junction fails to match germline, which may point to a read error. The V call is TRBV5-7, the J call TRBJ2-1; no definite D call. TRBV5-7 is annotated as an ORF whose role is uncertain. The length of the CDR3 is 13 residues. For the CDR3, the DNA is TGTGCCAGCAGCTTGGACCCCTACAATGAGCAGCTCTTC. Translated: CASSLDPYNEQLF.

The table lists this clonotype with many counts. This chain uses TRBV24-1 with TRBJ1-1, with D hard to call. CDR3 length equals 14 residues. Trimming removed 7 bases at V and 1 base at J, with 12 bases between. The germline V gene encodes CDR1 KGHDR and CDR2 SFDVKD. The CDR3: CATSGREGNTEAFF. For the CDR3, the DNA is TGTGCCACCAGCGGGCGGGAAGGGAACACTGAAGCTTTCTTT.

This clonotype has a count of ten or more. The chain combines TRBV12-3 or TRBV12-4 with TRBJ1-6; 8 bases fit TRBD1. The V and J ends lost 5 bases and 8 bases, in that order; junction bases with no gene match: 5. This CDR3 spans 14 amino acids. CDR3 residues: CASSRQGSDSPLHF. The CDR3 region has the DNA TGTGCCAGCAGTAGACAGGGGTCAGATTCACCCCTCCACTTT.

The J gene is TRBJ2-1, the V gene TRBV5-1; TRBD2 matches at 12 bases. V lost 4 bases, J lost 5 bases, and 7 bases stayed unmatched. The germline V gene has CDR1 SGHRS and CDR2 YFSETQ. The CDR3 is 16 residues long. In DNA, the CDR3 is TGCGCCAGCAGCCCTAGACTAGCGGGAGTTCACAATGAGCAGTTCTTC. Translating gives CASSPRLAGVHNEQFF.

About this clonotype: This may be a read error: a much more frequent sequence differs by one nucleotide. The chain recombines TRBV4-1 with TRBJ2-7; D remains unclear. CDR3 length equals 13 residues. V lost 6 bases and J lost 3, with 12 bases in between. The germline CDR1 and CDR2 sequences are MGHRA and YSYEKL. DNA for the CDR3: TGCGCCAGCAGTGAACAGAGATTCTACGAGCAGTACTTC. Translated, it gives CASSEQRFYEQYF.

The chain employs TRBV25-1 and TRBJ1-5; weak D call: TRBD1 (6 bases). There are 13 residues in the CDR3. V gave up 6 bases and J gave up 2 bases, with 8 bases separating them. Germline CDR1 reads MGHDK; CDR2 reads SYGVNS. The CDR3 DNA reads TGTGCCAGCAGGGCAGGGGGCAATCAGCCCCAGCATTTT. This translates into CASRAGGNQPQHF.

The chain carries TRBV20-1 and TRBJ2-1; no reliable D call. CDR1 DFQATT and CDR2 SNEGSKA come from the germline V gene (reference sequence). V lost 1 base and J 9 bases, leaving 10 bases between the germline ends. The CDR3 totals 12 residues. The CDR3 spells CSARGAAGEQFF. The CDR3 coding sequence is TGCAGTGCTAGAGGTGCGGCTGGTGAGCAGTTCTTC.

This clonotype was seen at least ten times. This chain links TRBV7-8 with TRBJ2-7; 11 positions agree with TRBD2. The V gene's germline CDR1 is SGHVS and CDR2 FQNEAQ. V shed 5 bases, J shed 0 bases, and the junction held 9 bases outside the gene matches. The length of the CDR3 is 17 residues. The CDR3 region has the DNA TGTGCCAGCAGCGCAGGACGACTAGCGGGGTTCTCCTACGAGCAGTACTTC. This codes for CASSAGRLAGFSYEQYF.

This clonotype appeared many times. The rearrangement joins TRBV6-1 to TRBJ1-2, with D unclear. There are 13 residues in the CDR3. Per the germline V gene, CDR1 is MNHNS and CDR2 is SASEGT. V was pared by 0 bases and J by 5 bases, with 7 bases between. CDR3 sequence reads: CASSEARDYGYTF. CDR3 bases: TGTGCCAGCAGTGAAGCTAGGGATTATGGCTACACCTTC.

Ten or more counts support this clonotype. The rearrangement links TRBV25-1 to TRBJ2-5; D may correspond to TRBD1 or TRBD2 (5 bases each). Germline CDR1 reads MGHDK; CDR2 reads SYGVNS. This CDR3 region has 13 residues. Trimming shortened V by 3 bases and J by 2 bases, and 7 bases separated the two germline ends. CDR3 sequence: CASSEWGQETQYF. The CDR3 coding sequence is TGTGCCAGCAGTGAGTGGGGGCAAGAGACCCAGTACTTC.

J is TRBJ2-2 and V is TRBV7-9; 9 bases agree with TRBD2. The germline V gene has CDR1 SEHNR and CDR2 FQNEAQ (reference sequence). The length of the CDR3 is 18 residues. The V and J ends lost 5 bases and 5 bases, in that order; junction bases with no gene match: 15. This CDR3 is CASSRGRLAGVGTGELFF. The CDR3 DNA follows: TGTGCCAGCAGCCGCGGGCGATTAGCGGGAGTTGGAACCGGGGAGCTGTTTTTT.

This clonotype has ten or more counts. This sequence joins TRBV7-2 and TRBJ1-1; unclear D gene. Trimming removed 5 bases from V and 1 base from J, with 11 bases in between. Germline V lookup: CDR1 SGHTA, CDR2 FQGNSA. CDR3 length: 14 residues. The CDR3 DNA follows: TGTGCCAGCAGCCATCTGGGCACGAACACTGAAGCTTTCTTT. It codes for CASSHLGTNTEAFF.

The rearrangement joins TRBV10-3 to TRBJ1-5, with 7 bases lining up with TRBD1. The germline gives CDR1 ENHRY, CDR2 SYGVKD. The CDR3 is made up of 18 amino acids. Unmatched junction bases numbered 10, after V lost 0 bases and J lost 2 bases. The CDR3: CAISESTQGGVGNQPQHF. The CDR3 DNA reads TGTGCCATCAGTGAGTCGACCCAGGGGGGAGTCGGCAATCAGCCCCAGCATTTT.

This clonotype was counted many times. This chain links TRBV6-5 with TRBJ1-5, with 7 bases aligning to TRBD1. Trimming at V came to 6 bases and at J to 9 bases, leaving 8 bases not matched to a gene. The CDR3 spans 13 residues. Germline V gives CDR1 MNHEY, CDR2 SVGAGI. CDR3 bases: TGTGCCAGCAGGTCCGACAGGGAGCTGCCCCAGCATTTT. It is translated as CASRSDRELPQHF.

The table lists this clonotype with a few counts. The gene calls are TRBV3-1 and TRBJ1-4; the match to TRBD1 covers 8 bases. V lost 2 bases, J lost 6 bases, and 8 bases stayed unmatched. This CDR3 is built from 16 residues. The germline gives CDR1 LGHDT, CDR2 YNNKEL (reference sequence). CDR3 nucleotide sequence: TGTGCCAGCAGCCAACCTGGACAGGGTGAGGATGAAAAACTGTTTTTT. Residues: CASSQPGQGEDEKLFF.

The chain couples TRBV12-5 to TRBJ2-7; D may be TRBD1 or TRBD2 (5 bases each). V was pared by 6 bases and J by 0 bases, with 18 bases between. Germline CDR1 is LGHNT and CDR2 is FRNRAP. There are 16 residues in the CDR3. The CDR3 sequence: CASGPTGPRSSYEQYF. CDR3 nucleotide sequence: TGTGCTAGTGGCCCCACGGGACCCAGAAGCTCCTACGAGCAGTACTTC.

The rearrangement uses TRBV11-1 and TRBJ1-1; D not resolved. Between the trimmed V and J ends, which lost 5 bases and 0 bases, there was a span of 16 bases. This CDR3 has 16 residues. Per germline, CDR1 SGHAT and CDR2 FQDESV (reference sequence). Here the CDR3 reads CASSQTPGEMNTEAFF. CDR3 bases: TGTGCCAGCAGCCAAACACCGGGAGAGATGAACACTGAAGCTTTCTTT.

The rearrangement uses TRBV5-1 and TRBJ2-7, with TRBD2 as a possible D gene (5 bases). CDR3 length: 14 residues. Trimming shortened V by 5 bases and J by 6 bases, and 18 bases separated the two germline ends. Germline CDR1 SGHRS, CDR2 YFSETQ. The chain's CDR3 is CASRGSVGQSEQYF. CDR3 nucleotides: TGCGCCAGCAGAGGGAGCGTCGGGCAAAGCGAGCAGTACTTC.

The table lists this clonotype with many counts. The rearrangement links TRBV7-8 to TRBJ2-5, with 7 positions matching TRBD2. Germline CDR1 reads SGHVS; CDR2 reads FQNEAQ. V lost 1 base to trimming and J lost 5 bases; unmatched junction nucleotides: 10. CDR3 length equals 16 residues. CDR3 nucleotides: TGTGCCAGCAGCTTAGGAGGTAGCGGGTCCAGGGAGACCCAGTACTTC. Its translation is CASSLGGSGSRETQYF.

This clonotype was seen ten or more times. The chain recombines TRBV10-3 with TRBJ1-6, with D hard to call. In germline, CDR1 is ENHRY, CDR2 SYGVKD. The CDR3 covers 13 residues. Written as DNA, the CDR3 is TGTGTAATACGGATGAAGGATAATTCACCCCTCCACTTT. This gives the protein CVIRMKDNSPLHF.

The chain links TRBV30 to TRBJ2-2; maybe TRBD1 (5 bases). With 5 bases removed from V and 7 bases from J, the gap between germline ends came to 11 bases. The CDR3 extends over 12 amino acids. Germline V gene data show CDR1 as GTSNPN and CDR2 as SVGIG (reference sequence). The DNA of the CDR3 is TGTGCCTGGGAGGACAACGGCGGGGAGCTGTTTTTT. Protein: CAWEDNGGELFF. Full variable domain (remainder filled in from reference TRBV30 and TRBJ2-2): SQTIHQWPATLVQPVGSPLSLECTVEGTSNPNLYWYRQAAGRGLQLLFYSVGIGQISSEVPQNLSASRPQDRQFILSSKKLLLSDSGFYLCAWEDNGGELFFGEGSRLTVL.

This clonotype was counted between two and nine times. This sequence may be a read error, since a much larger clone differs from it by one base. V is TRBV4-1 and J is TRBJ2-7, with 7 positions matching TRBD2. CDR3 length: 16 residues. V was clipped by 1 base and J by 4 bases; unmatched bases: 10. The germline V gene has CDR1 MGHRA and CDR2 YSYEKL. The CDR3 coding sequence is TGCGCCAGCAGCCAAGTCGAACTAGCGTCTAAGTACGAGCAGTACTTC. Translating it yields CASSQVELASKYEQYF.